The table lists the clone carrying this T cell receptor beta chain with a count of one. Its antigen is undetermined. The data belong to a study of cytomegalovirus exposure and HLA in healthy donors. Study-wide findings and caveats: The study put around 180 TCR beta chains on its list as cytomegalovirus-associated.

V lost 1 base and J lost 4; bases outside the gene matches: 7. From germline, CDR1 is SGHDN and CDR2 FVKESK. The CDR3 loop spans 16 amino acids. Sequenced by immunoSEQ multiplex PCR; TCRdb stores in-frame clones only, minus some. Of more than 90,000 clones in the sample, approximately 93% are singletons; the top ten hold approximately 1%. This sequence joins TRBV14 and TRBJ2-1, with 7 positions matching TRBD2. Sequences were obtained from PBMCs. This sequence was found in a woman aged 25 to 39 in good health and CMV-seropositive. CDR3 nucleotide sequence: TGTGCCAGCAGCCAAGTCGGCGGGAGAACGTACAATGAGCAGTTCTTC. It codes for CASSQVGGRTYNEQFF.